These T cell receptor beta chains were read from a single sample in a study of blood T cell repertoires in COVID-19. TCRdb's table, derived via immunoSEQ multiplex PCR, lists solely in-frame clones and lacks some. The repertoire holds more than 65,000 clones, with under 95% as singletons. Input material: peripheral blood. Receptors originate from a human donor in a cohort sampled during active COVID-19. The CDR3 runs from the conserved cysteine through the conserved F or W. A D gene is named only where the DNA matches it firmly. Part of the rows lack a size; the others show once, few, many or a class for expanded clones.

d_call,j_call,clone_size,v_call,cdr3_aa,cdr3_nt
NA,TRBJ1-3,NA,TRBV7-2,CASHGGPYTIYF,TGTGCCAGCCACGGGGGGCCCTACACCATATATTTT
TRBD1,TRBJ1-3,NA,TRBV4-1,CASSLRTGTFSGNTIYF,TGCGCCAGCAGCCTTAGGACAGGAACCTTCTCTGGAAACACCATATATTTT
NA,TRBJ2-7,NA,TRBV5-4,CASSPRGLEEQYF,TGTGCCAGCAGCCCCCGCGGCCTGGAAGAGCAGTACTTC
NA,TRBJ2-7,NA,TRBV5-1,CASSTNDRYLANEQYF,TGCGCCAGCAGCACCAATGACAGGTATCTTGCCAACGAGCAGTACTTC
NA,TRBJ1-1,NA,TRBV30,CAWSVHPGTDTEAFF,TGTGCCTGGAGTGTACACCCGGGTACTGACACTGAAGCTTTCTTT
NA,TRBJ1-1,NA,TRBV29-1,CSVTSRGGHTEAFF,TGCAGCGTTACCTCACGAGGGGGACACACTGAAGCTTTCTTT
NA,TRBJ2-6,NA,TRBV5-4,CASSVGGPTSGANVLTF,TGTGCCAGCAGCGTGGGGGGGCCCACCTCTGGGGCCAACGTCCTGACTTTC
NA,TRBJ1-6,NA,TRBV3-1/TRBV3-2,CASSQPHNTLHF,TGTGCCAGCAGCCAACCACACAACACCCTCCACTTT
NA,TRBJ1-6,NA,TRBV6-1,CASSELLYNSPLHF,TGTGCCAGCAGTGAATTACTGTATAATTCACCCCTCCACTTT
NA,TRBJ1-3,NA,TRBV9,CASSVDRASGNTIYF,TGTGCCAGCAGCGTAGACAGGGCTTCGGGAAACACCATATATTTT
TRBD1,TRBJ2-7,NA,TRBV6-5,CASRGQGGYEQYF,TGTGCCAGCAGGGGACAGGGAGGCTACGAGCAGTACTTC
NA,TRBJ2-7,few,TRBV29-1,CSVSDGLSTEQYF,TGCAGCGTTTCAGACGGACTTTCTACCGAGCAGTACTTC
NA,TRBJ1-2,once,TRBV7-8,CASSNGGNHGYTF,TGTGCCAGCAGCAATGGGGGGAACCATGGCTACACCTTC
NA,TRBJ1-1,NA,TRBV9,CASSAGGGTEAFF,TGTGCCAGCAGCGCAGGCGGGGGCACTGAAGCTTTCTTT
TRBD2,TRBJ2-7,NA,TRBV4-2,CASSQEGTSGTYEQYF,TGTGCCAGCAGCCAAGAAGGTACTAGCGGGACCTACGAGCAGTACTTC
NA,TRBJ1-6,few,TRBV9,CASSVAGGESPLHF,TGTGCCAGCAGCGTAGCTGGGGGCGAATCACCCCTCCACTTT
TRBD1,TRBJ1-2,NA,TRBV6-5,CASSYSTGARNYGYTF,TGTGCCAGCAGTTACTCTACAGGGGCCCGAAACTATGGCTACACCTTC
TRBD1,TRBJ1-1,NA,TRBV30,CAWSRDRVSEAFF,TGTGCCTGGAGTAGGGACAGGGTGTCTGAAGCTTTCTTT
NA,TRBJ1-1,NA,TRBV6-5,CASRLNTEAFF,TGTGCCAGCAGATTAAACACTGAAGCTTTCTTT
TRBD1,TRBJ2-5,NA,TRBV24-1,CATSETGTGGETQYF,TGTGCCACCAGTGAGACCGGGACAGGGGGAGAGACCCAGTACTTC
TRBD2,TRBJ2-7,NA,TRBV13,CASSKTSGGTLEQYF,TGTGCCAGCAGCAAGACTAGCGGGGGGACTCTCGAGCAGTACTTC
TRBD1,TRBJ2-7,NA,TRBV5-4,CASSLGPGQGEYEQYF,TGTGCCAGCAGCTTGGGGCCGGGACAGGGCGAATACGAGCAGTACTTC
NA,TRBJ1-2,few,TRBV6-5,CASKEGLWGYTF,TGTGCCAGCAAGGAGGGGCTTTGGGGCTACACCTTC
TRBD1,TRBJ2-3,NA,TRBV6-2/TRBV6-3,CASSYARGPDTQYF,TGTGCCAGCAGTTACGCCAGGGGGCCAGATACGCAGTATTTT
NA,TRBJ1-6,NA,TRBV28,CASSAGEHSPLHF,TGTGCCAGCAGCGCAGGGGAGCATTCACCCCTCCACTTT
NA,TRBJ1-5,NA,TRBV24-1,CATSEPVSNQPQHF,TGTGCCACCAGTGAGCCAGTTTCCAATCAGCCCCAGCATTTT
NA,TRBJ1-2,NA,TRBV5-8,CASSLATLYGYTF,TGTGCCAGCAGCTTGGCCACTCTCTATGGCTACACCTTC
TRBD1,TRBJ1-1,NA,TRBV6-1,CASSDGQGLDTEAFF,TGTGCCAGCAGTGACGGACAGGGCTTGGACACTGAAGCTTTCTTT
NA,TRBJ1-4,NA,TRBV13,CASSLGLIADLRGATNEKLFF,TGTGCCAGCAGCTTAGGCCTAATTGCGGACCTCAGGGGCGCAACTAATGAAAAACTGTTTTTT
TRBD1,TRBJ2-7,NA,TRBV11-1,CASSPRNRDSIYEQYF,TGTGCCAGCAGCCCTCGGAACCGGGACAGTATCTACGAGCAGTACTTC
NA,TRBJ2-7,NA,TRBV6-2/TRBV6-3,CASSSGEDRIFHEQYF,TGTGCCAGCAGTTCCGGGGAGGACAGGATTTTCCACGAGCAGTACTTC
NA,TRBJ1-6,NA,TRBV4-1,CASSQETAPAGINSPLHF,TGCGCCAGCAGCCAAGAGACCGCTCCCGCCGGGATCAATTCACCCCTCCACTTT
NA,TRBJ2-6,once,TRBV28,CASTPGQYSGANVLTF,TGTGCCAGCACCCCGGGTCAGTACTCTGGGGCCAACGTCCTGACTTTC
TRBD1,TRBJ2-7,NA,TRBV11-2,CASSLGRPPGQGYEQYF,TGTGCCAGCAGCTTAGGACGGCCCCCGGGACAGGGCTACGAGCAGTACTTC
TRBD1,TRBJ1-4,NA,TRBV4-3,CASSPYYAWDRAEVTRLKLFF,TGCGCCAGCAGCCCCTATTACGCCTGGGACAGGGCAGAAGTGACCAGGTTAAAACTGTTTTTT
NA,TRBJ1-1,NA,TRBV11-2,CASSLDKRRRGSDTEAFF,TGTGCCAGCAGCTTAGATAAAAGAAGGCGGGGGTCGGACACTGAAGCTTTCTTT
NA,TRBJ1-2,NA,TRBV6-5,CAIDDRPNYGYTF,TGTGCCATCGACGACAGACCCAACTATGGCTACACCTTC